The 10 T cell receptor beta chains reported below all come from one sample, sequenced in a study of glioma-infiltrating T cells. Amplification of TCR alpha and beta CDR3 regions from RNA used iRepertoire nested multiplex PCR. TCRdb analysed the multiplex PCR reads with MiXCR anew, one entry per CDR3 protein. The top ten hold around 21% of the sample, which has some 190,000 distinct CDR3 sequences, around 32% seen once. The sample consisted of glioma tissue, nonneoplastic brain tissue, or PBMCs (not recorded which). The origin of the receptors is a human donor with low-grade glioma or glioblastoma, undergoing nonglioma brain surgery, or in good health (not recorded which).

This clonotype was observed at least ten times. Germline is not matched at one junction end, which may reflect a read error. The chain carries TRBV3-1 and TRBJ2-5; D remains unclear. Germline CDR1 and CDR2: LGHDT and YNNKEL (reference sequence). This CDR3 comprises 12 residues. This chain's CDR3 is CASSQATAYFEF. As DNA, the CDR3 is TGTGCCAGCAGCCAAGCAACGGCCTATTTCGAGTTC.

Many counts were recorded for this clonotype. J is TRBJ2-7 and V is TRBV18; 11 positions match TRBD1. J lost 7 bases, V lost 0 bases, and 5 bases had no gene match. Germline V gene sequence: CDR1 KGHSH, CDR2 LQKENI. The CDR3 contains 15 residues. This CDR3 is CASSPPGTGGKEQYF. Written as DNA, the CDR3 is TGTGCCAGCTCACCACCCGGGACAGGGGGTAAGGAGCAGTACTTC.

This clonotype was found a few times. V usage is TRBV12-3 or TRBV12-4 and J usage is TRBJ1-1; weak D call: TRBD1 (5 bases). The CDR3 is made up of 13 amino acids. Trimming left V 8 bases short and J 0 bases short, with 10 bases between. For the CDR3, the DNA is TGTGCCAGCCTGAGGGGAATGAACACTGAAGCTTTCTTT. Its protein is CASLRGMNTEAFF.

The chain combines TRBV7-3 with TRBJ2-1; 8 positions agree with TRBD2. Per the germline V gene, CDR1 is SGHTA and CDR2 is FQGTGA. The CDR3 covers 16 residues. Germline trimming cut 2 bases from V and 4 bases from J; bases unmatched to any gene: 7. In DNA, the CDR3 is TGTGCCAGCAGCTTATCGGCGGGAGGAAGTTACAATGAGCAGTTCTTC. Translation: CASSLSAGGSYNEQFF.

This clonotype was recorded at least ten times. V is TRBV27 and J is TRBJ1-5, with D tentatively TRBD1 (6 bases). V lost 5 bases, J lost 3 bases, and 20 bases lay in between. Looked up from germline, CDR1 is MNHEY and CDR2 is SMNVEV (reference sequence). This CDR3 region has 17 residues. As DNA, the CDR3 is TGTGCCAGCAGTCCATTTCTTCGGACAGCGCCCAATCAGCCCCAGCATTTT. Translation gives CASSPFLRTAPNQPQHF.

Points on this clonotype: This could be a read error, since a much larger clone is one nucleotide away. The rearrangement links TRBV24-1 to TRBJ1-2, with D uncertain. Per germline, CDR1 KGHDR and CDR2 SFDVKD. Trimming shortened V by 5 bases and J by 9 bases, and 12 bases separated the two germline ends. There are 12 residues in the CDR3. The CDR3 sequence: CATSGRKRSYTF. CDR3 in DNA: TGTGCCACCAGTGGCAGAAAAAGAAGCTACACCTTC.

Notes on this clonotype: At one end the junction does not follow the germline gene, possibly because of a read error. The chain has TRBV4-2 and TRBJ1-5; no clear D. The CDR3 has 15 amino acids. Germline V gives CDR1 LGHNA, CDR2 YNFKEQ. The DNA of the CDR3 is TGTGCCAGCAGCCAAGATCTTGAGTTGGCTCAGCCCCAGCATTTC. Amino acids: CASSQDLELAQPQHF.

This clonotype came up a few times. The chain has TRBV12-5 and TRBJ2-7, with 9 bases identical to TRBD1. CDR1 LGHNT and CDR2 FRNRAP come from the germline V gene. The V segment lost 0 bases and the J segment 6 bases; nucleotides outside the gene matches: 0. This CDR3 comprises 13 residues. CDR3 nucleotide sequence: TGTGCTAGTGGTTTGGTACAGGGGGCCGAGCAGTACTTC. It translates to CASGLVQGAEQYF.

To note about this clonotype: A much larger clone lies a single base off, so this may be a read error. The rearrangement joins TRBV3-1 to TRBJ1-4; D gene ambiguous. V lost 2 bases to trimming and J lost 1 base, with 11 bases between them. Germline CDR1 and CDR2: LGHDT and YNNKEL (reference sequence). The CDR3 is 16 residues long. The CDR3 region is CASSQFTVGTNEKLFF. The CDR3 DNA follows: TGTGCCAGCAGCCAATTTACCGTTGGAACTAATGAAAAACTGTTTTTT.

Many counts were recorded for this clonotype. J is TRBJ2-3 and V is TRBV7-2, with 8 nucleotides matching TRBD2. The CDR3 covers 15 residues. Germline trimming cut 5 bases from V and 4 bases from J; bases unmatched to any gene: 8. CDR1 and CDR2 (germline): SGHTA, FQGNSA. CDR3 DNA: TGTGCCAGCAGCCGCGCGTTGCGGGGGGCAGATACGCAGTATTTT. Protein sequence: CASSRALRGADTQYF.